Included here is one T cell receptor beta chain sequence, with context. As handled by the study authors: Amplification of reference gene primers was used by the study to estimate nucleated cell counts. The data were produced by immunoSEQ multiplex PCR, yet TCRdb's version contains in-frame clones alone and is incomplete. That table furnishes V, J and clone size, whereas the DNA furnished D and trimming. The data contain a few hundred thousand clones, 85% to 90% of them seen just once; the ten biggest clones take up roughly 1.1%. This study enrolled people aged about 18 to 90 from 20 to 25 US geographic areas. Cohort 3 recovery required two negative PCRs, clearance, or symptom resolution. This sample was included in a study of blood T cell repertoires in COVID-19. Across the study: PBMCs, B-cell-depleted T cells, or T cells provided the cDNA or gDNA that made up the material.

The sequence was obtained from a man aged 25-45 years who had recovered from COVID-19. Material: PBMCs or T cells enriched from blood (not recorded which).

The CDR3 nucleotides read TGCGCCAGCAGCTTGGTCGATCGGTTCCAATACGAGCAGTACTTC. Translation gives CASSLVDRFQYEQYF. The gene calls are TRBV5-1 and TRBJ2-7; D is unresolved. The V gene lost 0 bases and the J gene lost 4 bases, with 14 bases spanning the gap. The germline V gene has CDR1 SGHRS and CDR2 YFSETQ. The CDR3 contains 15 residues.